Listed below are T cell receptor beta chains from one sample, sequenced in a study of T cells after yellow fever vaccination. TCRdb passed the 5' RACE reads through MiXCR, listing each CDR3 protein once. The profile shows 310,000 or so distinct CDR3 sequences, 6.5% to 8.5% of them singletons. Sample: PBMCs, taken approximately 47 days after the first yellow fever vaccination. All receptors come from a man in his late teens or twenties who received the YFV17D yellow fever vaccine. CDR3s include the opening cysteine and the closing phenylalanine or tryptophan. Fields, in order: D gene, J gene, V gene, clone size, CDR3 protein, CDR3 DNA. D genes are given only for firm matches. Clone sizes are given selectively: once, few, many, or a class where the clone is expanded.

>TRBD1|TRBJ2-7|TRBV25-1|few
CASSEYNGQGSYEQYF
TGTGCCAGCAGTGAATACAACGGACAGGGGTCCTACGAGCAGTACTTC
>TRBD2|TRBJ2-7|TRBV4-1|-
CASSPGTTAYEQYF
TGCGCCAGCAGCCCAGGGACTACCGCCTACGAGCAGTACTTC
>-|TRBJ2-5|TRBV5-4|few
CASSLVGPTQETQYF
TGTGCCAGCAGCTTGGTAGGGCCGACGCAAGAGACCCAGTACTTC
>-|TRBJ1-4|TRBV5-1|many
CASSFARWSTNEKLFF
TGCGCCAGCAGCTTCGCCCGTTGGTCTACTAATGAAAAACTGTTTTTT
>-|TRBJ2-7|TRBV7-9|many
CASSQRGEQYF
TGTGCCAGCAGCCAGAGGGGGGAGCAGTACTTC
>-|TRBJ2-5|TRBV24-1|-
CATSEFGFQETQYF
TGTGCCACCAGTGAGTTTGGCTTCCAAGAGACCCAGTACTTC
>TRBD2|TRBJ2-2|TRBV28|many
CASSSGGTGELFF
TGTGCCAGCAGTTCGGGGGGCACCGGGGAGCTGTTTTTT
>-|TRBJ1-5|TRBV12-3/TRBV12-4|many
CASSPTGRNQPQHF
TGTGCCAGCAGTCCTACAGGGCGCAATCAGCCCCAGCATTTT
>-|TRBJ1-6|TRBV4-1|-
CASRYTSGGLNSPLHF
TGCGCCAGCAGATATACGAGTGGGGGCCTTAATTCACCCCTCCACTTT
>TRBD1|TRBJ2-7|TRBV7-2|-
CASNPEGRGREQYF
TGTGCCAGCAACCCTGAGGGCAGGGGGCGTGAGCAGTACTTC
>TRBD1|TRBJ2-1|TRBV6-2/TRBV6-3|many
CASSSGTGINEQFF
TGTGCCAGCAGTTCCGGGACAGGGATCAATGAGCAGTTCTTC
>-|TRBJ2-2|TRBV18|-
CASSPGPGFSNTGELFF
TGTGCCAGCTCACCAGGCCCCGGCTTTTCAAACACCGGGGAGCTGTTTTTT
>-|TRBJ1-2|TRBV5-4|few
CASSLAREGSRGGYTF
TGTGCCAGCAGCTTGGCCCGGGAGGGTAGTCGAGGTGGCTACACCTTC
>-|TRBJ1-1|TRBV7-6|-
CASSLAPGFAEAFF
TGTGCCAGCAGCTTAGCGCCGGGGTTCGCTGAAGCTTTCTTT
>-|TRBJ1-5|TRBV28|few
CASSPQTTAYSNQPQHF
TGTGCCAGCAGTCCCCAGACGACTGCATATAGCAATCAGCCCCAGCATTTT
>-|TRBJ1-1|TRBV7-9|many
CASSPTPGYKDFTEAFF
TGTGCCAGCAGCCCTACCCCGGGATATAAAGACTTCACTGAAGCTTTCTTT
>-|TRBJ1-4|TRBV7-9|-
CASSETADGGEKLFF
TGTGCCAGCAGCGAGACAGCGGACGGGGGTGAAAAACTGTTTTTT
>-|TRBJ2-1|TRBV11-3|many
CASSLGGAGYNEQFF
TGTGCCAGCAGCTTGGGGGGGGCGGGCTACAATGAGCAGTTCTTC
>-|TRBJ2-3|TRBV5-1|few
CASSFPTDTQYF
TGCGCCAGCAGCTTCCCGACAGATACGCAGTATTTT
>-|TRBJ2-1|TRBV11-2|-
CASSLDQGGTTRITEQFF
TGTGCCAGCAGCTTAGATCAGGGTGGGACAACAAGGATTACTGAGCAGTTCTTC
>-|TRBJ2-1|TRBV9|many
CASSPRAESSYNEQFF
TGTGCCAGCAGCCCACGGGCAGAGAGCTCCTACAATGAGCAGTTCTTC
>-|TRBJ2-2|TRBV29-1|few
CSVALAGTGELFF
TGCAGCGTTGCCCTAGCAGGCACCGGGGAGCTGTTTTTT
>TRBD1|TRBJ2-2|TRBV4-3|-
CASSQDRDRDTGELFF
TGCGCCAGCAGCCAAGACCGGGACAGGGACACCGGGGAGCTGTTTTTT
>TRBD1|TRBJ2-5|TRBV5-1|few
CASSPTGAMETQYF
TGCGCCAGCAGCCCGACAGGGGCGATGGAGACCCAGTACTTC
>-|TRBJ1-6|TRBV11-3|few
CASSKGPLSPLHF
TGTGCCAGCTCTAAAGGTCCGCTGTCACCCCTCCACTTT
>TRBD1|TRBJ1-6|TRBV3-1|-
CASSGTGNNSPLHF
TGTGCCAGCAGCGGGACAGGGAATAATTCACCCCTCCACTTT
>-|TRBJ2-1|TRBV4-1|-
CASSLRGTGINNEQFF
TGCGCCAGCAGCCTCCGAGGGACGGGGATCAACAATGAGCAGTTCTTC
>-|TRBJ2-7|TRBV20-1|many
CSAGTYEQYF
TGCAGTGCTGGCACCTACGAGCAGTACTTC
>-|TRBJ2-1|TRBV24-1|-
CATRSNNEQFF
TGTGCCACCAGGTCAAACAATGAGCAGTTCTTC
>TRBD1|TRBJ1-3|TRBV20-1|few
CSASPPTGSGNTIYF
TGCAGTGCTAGCCCTCCGACAGGGTCAGGAAACACCATATATTTT
>-|TRBJ1-6|TRBV4-1|-
CASSQINSPLHF
TGCGCCAGCAGCCAAATCAATTCACCCCTCCACTTT
>TRBD1|TRBJ2-6|TRBV5-1|few
CASSQTDRGLPGANVLTF
TGCGCCAGCAGCCAAACCGACAGGGGGCTACCTGGGGCCAACGTCCTGACTTTC
>TRBD1|TRBJ2-6|TRBV19|-
CASSGTGGTGANVLTF
TGTGCCAGTAGTGGGACAGGGGGCACGGGGGCCAACGTCCTGACTTTC
>-|TRBJ1-6|TRBV11-2|-
CASSYLGVSYNSPLHF
TGTGCCAGCAGCTACTTGGGGGTGTCCTATAATTCACCCCTCCACTTT
>-|TRBJ2-5|TRBV29-1|-
CSVEQGWETQYF
TGCAGCGTCGAACAGGGATGGGAGACCCAGTACTTC
>TRBD2|TRBJ2-2|TRBV5-4|few
CASSGGLAGVRNTGELFF
TGTGCCAGCAGCGGGGGACTAGCGGGGGTTCGGAACACCGGGGAGCTGTTTTTT
>-|TRBJ2-6|TRBV21-1|few
CASSKEGECLGANVLTF
TGTGCCAGCAGCAAAGAAGGGGAGTGCCTGGGGGCCAACGTCCTGACTTTC
>-|TRBJ2-5|TRBV3-1|-
CACSLLGQPGLAQETQYF
TGTGCCTGCAGCCTGCTCGGGCAACCGGGACTGGCACAAGAGACCCAGTACTTC
>TRBD2|TRBJ2-3|TRBV5-1|few
CASSPPGTSGVGGTQYF
TGCGCCAGCAGCCCCCCCGGGACTAGCGGGGTGGGCGGTACGCAGTATTTT
>TRBD2|TRBJ2-1|TRBV7-2|many
CASSLGPAGNEQFF
TGTGCCAGCAGCTTAGGTCCAGCGGGGAATGAGCAGTTCTTC